This T cell receptor beta chain was captured in a study of Graves' ophthalmopathy and Graves' hyperthyroidism. Study results and limitations: Most expanded clonotypes from thyroid (those above 0.001 frequency) were also found in blood.

This clonotype was picked up many times. Its cognate antigen is unknown. There are 13 residues in the CDR3. The ends were cut back, 1 base at V and 2 bases at J, with 6 bases in the middle. The V gene's germline CDR1 is SGHRS and CDR2 YFSETQ. Amplification targeted the TCR beta CDR3 regions, with RNA transcripts as the source material. Second-round multiplex PCR came after a first-round RT-PCR that employed HTBI primers. TCRdb analysed the multiplex PCR reads with MiXCR anew, one entry per CDR3 protein. Among hundreds of thousands of distinct CDR3 sequences listed, around 21% were seen once. Hyperthyroidism was considered stable when no ophthalmopathy appeared within 18 months of follow-up. Other autoimmune diseases, uncontrolled infections, pregnancy and lactation each led to patient exclusion. Reliance was placed on clinical symptoms, serum thyroxine, TRAb, thyroid ultrasound and orbital computed tomography for diagnosis.

This receptor was obtained from a woman aged 18-29 years with stable Graves' hyperthyroidism. Sequenced sample: peripheral blood. The chain combines TRBV5-1 with TRBJ2-5, with D uncertain. The CDR3: CASSLYEQETQYF. The DNA of the CDR3 is TGCGCCAGCAGCTTGTACGAACAAGAGACCCAGTACTTC.